The 20 T cell receptor beta chains presented below share a single source sample, sequenced in a study of blood T cell repertoires in COVID-19. Method: immunoSEQ multiplex PCR; TCRdb's copy keeps in-frame clones and lacks some. Of around 80,000 clones listed, 80% to 95% are singletons. Specimen: peripheral blood. The receptors shown here come from a woman aged 80 or over with acute or convalescent COVID-19.

This clone was seen a single time. The chain is built from TRBV19 and TRBJ2-5; 10 bases align to TRBD2. The CDR3 covers 15 residues. CDR1 is LNHDA, CDR2 SQIVND, per germline (reference sequence). V was pared by 3 bases and J by 2 bases, with 3 bases of the junction left unmatched. Here the CDR3 DNA reads TGTGCCAGTAGTATTTTAGCGGGGGGACAAGAGACCCAGTACTTC. Its protein is CASSILAGGQETQYF.

The V and J genes are TRBV6-5 and TRBJ2-7; 9 bases line up with TRBD2. CDR1 is MNHEY, CDR2 SVGAGI, per germline. The CDR3 is made up of 16 amino acids. J was trimmed by 6 bases and V by 2 bases; bases with no gene match: 11. Here the CDR3 DNA reads TGTGCCAGCAGTTACCGAGCCCAAGTAGCGGGAGTCGAGCAGTACTTC. Protein product: CASSYRAQVAGVEQYF.

The gene calls are TRBV5-6 and TRBJ1-4; 7 bases map to TRBD1. CDR3 size: 14 residues. Germline assignment: CDR1 SGHDT and CDR2 YYEEEE. V dropped 3 bases and J dropped 4; count of bases not matched to a gene: 3. CDR3 loop: CASSSRGVNEKLFF. As DNA, the CDR3 is TGTGCCAGCAGCTCCAGGGGGGTTAATGAAAAACTGTTTTTT.

This chain uses TRBV5-1 with TRBJ2-2, with D possibly TRBD1 on 5 matching bases. V lost 2 bases, J lost 0 bases, and 8 bases lay in between. Germline CDR1 reads SGHRS; CDR2 reads YFSETQ. This CDR3 is built from 15 residues. The CDR3 sequence: CASSFQGPNTGELFF. The CDR3 DNA sequence: TGCGCCAGCAGCTTCCAGGGTCCGAACACCGGGGAGCTGTTTTTT.

The chain combines TRBV4-3 with TRBJ2-6; TRBD2 is a possible D gene (5 bases). The CDR3 length is 16 residues. Germline-derived CDR1 and CDR2 are LGHNA and YSLEER. Trimming removed 3 bases from V and 0 bases from J, with 9 bases in between. CDR3 coding DNA: TGCGCCAGCAGCCACCCGGGGAACTCTGGGGCCAACGTCCTGACTTTC. Amino acids: CASSHPGNSGANVLTF.

The chain uses TRBV5-1 and TRBJ2-2; D is perhaps TRBD2 (5 bases). Between the trimmed V and J ends, which lost 0 bases and 1 base, there was a span of 7 bases. This CDR3 has 15 residues. Germline V gene sequence: CDR1 SGHRS, CDR2 YFSETQ. The CDR3 sequence: CASSLGTGNTGELFF. In DNA form, the CDR3 reads TGCGCCAGCAGCTTGGGGACTGGGAACACCGGGGAGCTGTTTTTT.

The CDR3 spells CASSRTGGNEKLFF. CDR3 nucleotide sequence: TGTGCCAGCAGTCGGACAGGGGGAAATGAAAAACTGTTTTTT. V is TRBV6-5 and J is TRBJ1-4, with TRBD1 identical over 10 bases. Germline V lookup: CDR1 MNHEY, CDR2 SVGAGI. After removal of 5 bases from V and 5 bases from J, the junction contained 2 bases not matched to a gene. CDR3 length: 14 amino acids.

The genes are TRBV5-1 and TRBJ2-3; 10 bases are a match to TRBD2. The ends lost 0 bases at V and 3 bases at J; junction bases unmatched: 13. This CDR3 is 19 amino acids long. CDR1 is SGHRS and CDR2 is YFSETQ in the germline V gene. The CDR3 region has the DNA TGCGCCAGCAGCTTGGCCAGGGGTTTGCTAGCGGGGGAGACAGATACGCAGTATTTT. It translates to CASSLARGLLAGETDTQYF.

This sequence joins TRBV4-1 and TRBJ2-1; no clear D. V was clipped by 4 bases and J by 6 bases, with 22 bases between them. Germline lookup yields CDR1 MGHRA and CDR2 YSYEKL. This CDR3 is 17 amino acids long. The CDR3 loop reads CASSLLLLGHLPNEQFF. The CDR3, as DNA: TGCGCCAGCAGCCTACTTCTGTTGGGCCACCTCCCCAATGAGCAGTTCTTC.

The chain has TRBV7-2 and TRBJ2-3, with TRBD2 identical over 7 bases. The CDR3 is made up of 15 amino acids. Germline CDR1 is SGHTA and CDR2 is FQGNSA. V lost 5 bases, J lost 0 bases, and 5 bases stayed unmatched. This CDR3 is CASSQLATSTDTQYF. The CDR3 DNA reads as TGTGCCAGCAGCCAACTAGCGACTAGCACAGATACGCAGTATTTT.

This clone was seen only once. J is TRBJ2-7 and V is TRBV7-9, with 9 bases identical to TRBD1. This CDR3 has 14 amino acids. Germline V lookup: CDR1 SEHNR, CDR2 FQNEAQ (reference sequence). V lost 5 bases, J lost 4 bases, and 6 bases stayed unmatched. In DNA form, the CDR3 reads TGTGCCAGCAGCGTCCGGGACAGGGTTTACGAGCAGTACTTC. It specifies CASSVRDRVYEQYF.

The chain combines TRBV9 with TRBJ2-1; tentative D call: TRBD2 (6 bases). V was clipped by 4 bases and J by 4 bases, with 18 bases between them. The length of the CDR3 is 16 residues. CDR1 is SGDLS, CDR2 YYNGEE, per germline. CDR3 DNA sequence: TGTGCCAGCAGCCCAACCGACAGCGGACTATACAATGAGCAGTTCTTC. This sequence encodes CASSPTDSGLYNEQFF.

The chain joins TRBV6-4 to TRBJ2-1; 7 bases align to TRBD2. V shed 4 bases, J shed 9 bases, and the junction held 12 bases outside the gene matches. Germline V gene lookup returns CDR1 MRHNA and CDR2 SNTAGT. The CDR3 runs to 15 residues. The CDR3 loop reads CASSGTSQSLGEQFF. The CDR3 DNA is TGTGCCAGCAGTGGGACTAGTCAGAGTCTCGGTGAGCAGTTCTTC.

This clone was seen a few times. The V and J genes are TRBV12-3 or TRBV12-4 and TRBJ1-2, with 8 bases matching TRBD1. The CDR3 is 13 residues long. V shed 3 bases, J shed 8 bases, and the junction held 5 bases outside the gene matches. CDR3 region: CASSFQGAVGYTF. In nucleotides, the CDR3 is TGTGCCAGCAGTTTTCAGGGGGCGGTGGGCTACACCTTC.

The J gene is TRBJ2-7, the V gene TRBV24-1; no definite D call. The germline V gene encodes CDR1 KGHDR and CDR2 SFDVKD. Trimming removed 5 bases from V and 3 bases from J, with 10 bases in between. This CDR3 contains 13 residues. For the CDR3, the DNA is TGTGCCACCAGTGGGGCCAGCTTCTACGAGCAGTACTTC. It codes for CATSGASFYEQYF.

This chain connects TRBV10-3 to TRBJ1-5, with 10 bases identical to TRBD1. The CDR3 extends over 16 amino acids. Germline CDR1 is ENHRY and CDR2 is SYGVKD. V shed 0 bases and J 1 base; nucleotides not matched to a gene: 0. The CDR3 here is CAISESGQGSNQPQHF. As DNA, the CDR3 is TGTGCCATCAGTGAGTCGGGACAGGGGAGCAATCAGCCCCAGCATTTT.

On this clone: The junction shows a germline mismatch at one end, possibly a read error. This rearrangement joins TRBV5-6 to TRBJ2-1, with D possibly matching TRBD2 (7 bases). There are 16 residues in the CDR3. Germline V CDR1 and CDR2: SGHDT, YYEEEE. CDR3 bases: TGTGCCAGCAGTTTGGGGGGGCCGGTTATAAGGAATTCCGGGTTCTTC. This codes for CASSLGGPVIRNSGFF.

The V call is TRBV14, the J call TRBJ1-1, with no clear D. The CDR3 runs 14 residues. V lost 3 bases and J 0 bases, leaving 8 bases between the germline ends. CDR1 and CDR2 (germline): SGHDN, FVKESK. CDR3 nucleotide sequence: TGTGCCAGCAGCCAGGCCGGGATGAACACTGAAGCTTTCTTT. Translation gives CASSQAGMNTEAFF.

V gene TRBV9 combines with J gene TRBJ1-1; 12 bases fit TRBD1. This CDR3 comprises 15 residues. Germline V gene sequence: CDR1 SGDLS, CDR2 YYNGEE. V shed 4 bases, J shed 5 bases, and the junction held 6 bases outside the gene matches. This chain's CDR3 is CASSKGQGARTEAFF. Here the CDR3 DNA reads TGTGCCAGCAGCAAGGGACAGGGGGCTCGTACTGAAGCTTTCTTT.

This chain joins TRBV5-3 and TRBJ2-7; D gene unclear. TRBV5-3 is annotated as an ORF whose role is uncertain. The CDR3 covers 12 residues. Trimming left V 0 bases short and J 2 bases short, with 3 bases between. The CDR3 sequence is CARSLDTYEQYF. In nucleotides, the CDR3 is TGTGCCAGAAGCTTGGACACCTACGAGCAGTACTTC.